These 8 T cell receptor beta chains were all obtained from the same sample, sequenced in a study of cytotoxic CD8 clonotypes in ibrutinib-treated CLL. Repertoires were generated with immunoSEQ multiplex PCR, while TCRdb's copy carries only in-frame clones and drops some. This table has hundreds of thousands of clones, almost 80% appearing once. The sequences come from PBMCs, collected before ibrutinib treatment. The receptors originated from a human donor with chronic lymphocytic leukemia.

V usage is TRBV6-4 and J usage is TRBJ2-3, with 8 bases aligning to TRBD1. Germline CDR1 and CDR2: MRHNA and SNTAGT. There are 15 residues in the CDR3. V lost 2 bases, J lost 3 bases, and 4 bases stayed unmatched. The CDR3 coding sequence is TGTGCCAGCAGTGACAGGAGGACAGGGACAGATACGCAGTATTTT. Translation gives CASSDRRTGTDTQYF.

The chain carries TRBV28 and TRBJ2-7, with TRBD2 matching over 13 bases. Germline V lookup: CDR1 MDHEN, CDR2 SYDVKM. The CDR3 is 16 residues long. V was clipped by 4 bases and J by 2 bases; unmatched bases: 5. CDR3 in amino acids: CASSSSGTSGTYEQYF. The CDR3 DNA reads as TGTGCCAGCAGTTCGTCCGGGACTAGCGGGACCTACGAGCAGTACTTC. The full variable domain, its missing parts supplied by reference TRBV28 and TRBJ2-7, is DVKVTQSSRYLVKRTGEKVFLECVQDMDHENMFWYRQDPGLGLRLIYFSYDVKMKEKGDIPEGYSVSREKKERFSLILESASTNQTSMYLCASSSSGTSGTYEQYFGPGTRLTVT.

V gene TRBV7-2 combines with J gene TRBJ2-1, with a weak D call TRBD2 (5 bases). The germline V gene encodes CDR1 SGHTA and CDR2 FQGNSA. The V and J ends lost 1 base and 5 bases respectively, with 12 bases between them. This CDR3 has 15 residues. CDR3 sequence: CASSLGPTRNNEQFF. The CDR3 DNA sequence: TGTGCCAGCAGCTTAGGCCCCACTAGGAACAATGAGCAGTTCTTC.

CDR3 DNA sequence: TGTGCCAGCAGCCAACTGGGGCAGAATGGCGAGCAGTACTTC. Its translation: CASSQLGQNGEQYF. The chain recombines TRBV7-9 with TRBJ2-7, with D possibly TRBD1 on 5 matching bases. Trimming cost V 5 bases and J 6 bases, with 17 bases left between them. This CDR3 has 14 amino acids. Germline lookup yields CDR1 SEHNR and CDR2 FQNEAQ (reference sequence).

The chain joins TRBV15 to TRBJ2-1; D is perhaps TRBD1 (5 bases). Between the trimmed V and J ends, which lost 5 bases and 4 bases, there was a span of 12 bases. The CDR3 is 14 amino acids. Germline CDR1 is LNHNV and CDR2 is YYDKDF (reference sequence). Here the CDR3 DNA reads TGTGCCACCAGCCTCTTAGGGGAATACAATGAGCAGTTCTTC. Its translation is CATSLLGEYNEQFF.

This chain uses TRBV6-4 with TRBJ2-7; D not certain. Germline CDR1 reads MRHNA; CDR2 reads SNTAGT. This CDR3 contains 16 residues. The V gene lost 7 bases and the J gene lost 2 bases, with 21 bases spanning the gap. The CDR3 is CASIHAGSIIPYEQYF. DNA for the CDR3: TGTGCCAGCATCCATGCCGGATCCATCATACCCTACGAGCAGTACTTC.

J is TRBJ1-1 and V is TRBV30; unclear D gene. The germline CDR1 and CDR2 sequences are GTSNPN and SVGIG (reference sequence). V was trimmed by 5 bases and J by 5 bases, leaving 15 bases between them. The CDR3 consists of 13 residues. CDR3 nucleotide sequence: TGTGCCTGGCATTTGAACAGACAAACTGAAGCTTTCTTT. This gives the protein CAWHLNRQTEAFF.

The chain links TRBV13 to TRBJ2-1; D may match TRBD1 or TRBD2 (5 bases each). Germline assignment: CDR1 PRHDT and CDR2 FYEKMQ (reference sequence). This CDR3 spans 15 amino acids. Trimming stripped 3 bases from V and 5 bases from J, with 14 bases between. CDR3 region: CASSLTSRGHNEQFF. The CDR3 nucleotides are TGTGCCAGCAGCTTGACCTCCCGGGGACACAATGAGCAGTTCTTC.